These 10 T cell receptor beta chains originate from one sample sequenced in a study of cytomegalovirus exposure and HLA in healthy donors. 60 Vbeta and 13 Jbeta primers were used in PCR. Data came from immunoSEQ multiplex PCR; TCRdb stores just in-frame clones and leaves some out. This sample has roughly 100,000 clones; about three quarters occur once, and the top ten carry around 3.5%. The specimen was PBMCs. The receptors shown here come from a man aged 40-49 years in good health and CMV-seronegative.

Comment on this clone: The identical CDR3 is also encoded by other nucleotide sequences in the sample. The chain carries TRBV30 and TRBJ1-5; 9 bases match TRBD1. This CDR3 is built from 14 residues. Germline V CDR1 and CDR2: GTSNPN, SVGIG (reference sequence). V shed 6 bases and J 4 bases; nucleotides not matched to a gene: 7. CDR3 sequence: CACGLQGANQPQHF. Written as DNA, the CDR3 is TGTGCCTGCGGCTTACAGGGGGCTAATCAGCCCCAGCATTTT.

Worth noting for this clone: One end of the junction is discordant with germline, which a read error may explain. The chain is built from TRBV29-1 and TRBJ1-1, with D uncertain. Germline CDR1 is SQVTM and CDR2 is ANQGSEA. CDR3 length equals 13 residues. CDR3 bases: TGCAGCGCTGAAGAGGAGTTGGGCACTGAAGCTTTCTTT. Amino acid sequence: CSAEEELGTEAFF. The entire variable domain, with the rest obtained from reference TRBV29-1 and TRBJ1-1, is as follows: SAVISQKPSRDICQRGTSLTIQCQVDSQVTMMFWYRQQPGQSLTLIATANQGSEATYESGFVIDKFPISRPNLTFSTLTVSNMSPEDSSIYLCSAEEELGTEAFFGQGTRLTVV.

The chain has TRBV2 and TRBJ2-5, with TRBD2 matching over 7 bases. Per the germline V gene, CDR1 is SNHLY and CDR2 is FYNNEI. The J segment lost 4 bases and the V segment lost 6 bases, leaving 5 bases of the junction unmatched. This CDR3 is built from 13 residues. Written as DNA, the CDR3 is TGTGCCAGCAGATCGGGAGGTGGAGAGACCCAGTACTTC. Protein: CASRSGGGETQYF.

The rearrangement links TRBV4-2 to TRBJ1-2; D not resolved. Germline lookup yields CDR1 LGHNA and CDR2 YNFKEQ. The CDR3 has 13 residues. V lost 0 bases to trimming and J lost 5 bases, with 7 bases between them. The CDR3 protein is CASSQDTSYGYTF. In DNA, the CDR3 is TGTGCCAGCAGCCAAGACACTTCTTATGGCTACACCTTC.

This sequence joins TRBV4-1 and TRBJ2-1; the D gene is possibly TRBD1 (5 bases). Trimming shortened V by 4 bases and J by 6 bases, and 13 bases separated the two germline ends. From germline, CDR1 is MGHRA and CDR2 YSYEKL. CDR3 length: 14 residues. The CDR3 loop is CASSPWGRSNEQFF. CDR3 nucleotides: TGCGCCAGCAGCCCCTGGGGCAGGAGCAATGAGCAGTTCTTC.

This rearrangement joins TRBV28 to TRBJ2-7; 10 bases map to TRBD1. With 4 bases clipped from V and 1 base from J, the junction kept 4 bases outside the gene matches. The CDR3 runs 15 residues. CDR1 is MDHEN, CDR2 SYDVKM, per germline. The chain's CDR3 is CASSSTGQGSYEQYF. The CDR3 DNA is TGTGCCAGCAGTTCAACGGGACAGGGGTCCTACGAGCAGTACTTC.

The chain is built from TRBV4-1 and TRBJ2-7, with 7 bases lining up with TRBD1. Trimming at V came to 1 base and at J to 4 bases, leaving 10 bases not matched to a gene. Germline CDR1 and CDR2: MGHRA and YSYEKL. This CDR3 is 16 amino acids long. The CDR3 DNA reads TGCGCCAGCAGCCAAGGAGTGTCAGGGGGTGTTTACGAGCAGTACTTC. This translates into CASSQGVSGGVYEQYF.

V and J are TRBV6-1 and TRBJ1-2, with a weak D call TRBD1 (5 bases). This CDR3 region has 16 residues. V was cut by 2 bases and J by 4 bases, with 17 bases left in between. Per the germline V gene, CDR1 is MNHNS and CDR2 is SASEGT. CDR3 sequence: CASSERSGAEGYGYTF. DNA of the CDR3: TGTGCCAGCAGTGAAAGGAGTGGGGCAGAAGGCTATGGCTACACCTTC.

CDR3 sequence (DNA): TGTGCCAGCAGTTTAGACCAGGGCGAGCGTGGCTACACCTTC. Encoded protein: CASSLDQGERGYTF. The rearrangement links TRBV28 to TRBJ1-2; tentative D call: TRBD1 (5 bases). The V and J ends lost 2 bases and 7 bases respectively, with 14 bases between them. Germline CDR1 MDHEN, CDR2 SYDVKM. This CDR3 spans 14 amino acids.

The rearrangement joins TRBV29-1 to TRBJ2-7; maybe TRBD2 (6 bases). CDR1 and CDR2 (germline): SQVTM, ANQGSEA. This CDR3 is built from 14 residues. V dropped 0 bases and J dropped 1 base, with 10 bases sitting between them. The DNA of the CDR3 is TGCAGCGTTGAAGACGCGGGGTTGTCCTACGAGCAGTACTTC. Amino acids: CSVEDAGLSYEQYF.